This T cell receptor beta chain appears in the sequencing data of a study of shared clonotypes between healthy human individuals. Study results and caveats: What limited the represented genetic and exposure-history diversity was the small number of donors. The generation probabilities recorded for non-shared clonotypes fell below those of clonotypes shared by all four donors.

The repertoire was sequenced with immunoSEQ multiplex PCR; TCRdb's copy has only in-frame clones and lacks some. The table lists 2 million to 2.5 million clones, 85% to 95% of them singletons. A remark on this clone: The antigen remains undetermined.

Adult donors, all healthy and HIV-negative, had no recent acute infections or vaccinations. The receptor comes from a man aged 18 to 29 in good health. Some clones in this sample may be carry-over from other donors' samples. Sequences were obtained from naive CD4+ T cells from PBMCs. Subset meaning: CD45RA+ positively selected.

The CDR3 bases are TGTGCCATCAGTGGCGTAGGGAACACCTACGAGCAGTACTTC. It specifies CAISGVGNTYEQYF. The chain couples TRBV10-3 to TRBJ2-7; no clear D gene. Germline V gene lookup returns CDR1 ENHRY and CDR2 SYGVKD. This CDR3 comprises 14 residues. Trimming cost V 4 bases and J 2 bases, with 12 bases left between them.